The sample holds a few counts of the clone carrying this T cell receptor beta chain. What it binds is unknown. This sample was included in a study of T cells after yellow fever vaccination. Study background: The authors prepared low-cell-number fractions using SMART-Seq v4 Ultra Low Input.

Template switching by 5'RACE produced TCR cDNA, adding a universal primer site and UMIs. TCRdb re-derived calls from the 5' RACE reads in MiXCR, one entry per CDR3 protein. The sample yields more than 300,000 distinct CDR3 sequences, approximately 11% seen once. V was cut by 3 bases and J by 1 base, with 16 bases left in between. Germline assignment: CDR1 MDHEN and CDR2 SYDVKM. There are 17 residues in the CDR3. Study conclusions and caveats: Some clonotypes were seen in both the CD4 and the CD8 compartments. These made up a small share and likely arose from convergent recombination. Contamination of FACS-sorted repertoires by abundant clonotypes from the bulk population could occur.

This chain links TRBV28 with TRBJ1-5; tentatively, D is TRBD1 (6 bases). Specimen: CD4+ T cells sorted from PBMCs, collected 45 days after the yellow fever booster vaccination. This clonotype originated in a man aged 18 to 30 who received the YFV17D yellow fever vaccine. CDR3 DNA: TGTGCCAGCAGTTTGCTCGAGGCAGGGGCAAGCAATCAGCCCCAGCATTTT. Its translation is CASSLLEAGASNQPQHF.